This T cell receptor beta chain is from a study of blood T cell repertoires in COVID-19. Study-level background: Acute and convalescent COVID-19 samples came from the United States, Italy and Spain. From T cells, B-cell-depleted T cells, or PBMCs came the material, which was cDNA or gDNA.

In the original processing: Researchers report that nucleated cell counts were estimated from reference gene primer amplification. Assay used: immunoSEQ multiplex PCR; TCRdb lists only in-frame clones, some missing. The V and J calls and the clone size are those of that table, but D and trimming were determined from the DNA. The table lists over 50,000 clones, around 84% of them singletons, with about 11% in the top ten. The germline V and J ends were trimmed by 0 bases and 0 bases, with 7 bases remaining between them. This CDR3 contains 15 residues. CDR1 and CDR2 (germline): SGDLS, YYNGEE. Sequencing input: peripheral blood. V is TRBV9 and J is TRBJ2-1; D is possibly TRBD2 (6 bases). This receptor was identified in a man aged 70 or older with active COVID-19. CDR3 sequence (DNA): TGTGCCAGCAGCGTAGTCGGGGGCTCCTACAATGAGCAGTTCTTC. Translating it yields CASSVVGGSYNEQFF. Filled out from reference TRBV9 and TRBJ2-1, the complete variable domain reads DSGVTQTPKHLITATGQRVTLRCSPRSGDLSVYWYQQSLDQGLQFLIQYYNGEERAKGNILERFSAQQFPDLHSELNLSSLELGDSALYFCASSVVGGSYNEQFFGPGTRLTVL.